A selection of T cell receptor beta chains follows, all from one sample in a study of spatial heterogeneity in lung cancer. TCRdb ran MiXCR on the 5' RACE reads and lists one entry per CDR3 protein. The data show about 4,900 distinct CDR3 sequences, roughly 31% seen once. Sequencing was performed on lung tumor tissue, taken at surgery. Receptors originate from a male donor with early-stage non-small cell lung cancer. CDR3s include the opening cysteine and the closing phenylalanine or tryptophan. The D gene is left open where the match is weak. The size of a clone is reported for some rows only, either as once, few or many, or as a class for expanded clones.

D | size | J | V | DNA | CDR3
TRBD1 | medium-sized | TRBJ2-7 | TRBV20-1 | TGCAGTGCCCTTAATCGGGACAGGGAGAGCTACGAGCAGTACTTC | CSALNRDRESYEQYF
TRBD2 | once | TRBJ2-7 | TRBV5-1 | TGCGCCAGCAGCCCCCCAGCTAGCGGGGATAGGAACGAGCAGTACTTC | CASSPPASGDRNEQYF
TRBD1 | medium-sized | TRBJ1-2 | TRBV27 | TGTGCCAGCAGTTCCACGACAGGGGGTGCTAACTATGGCTACACCTTC | CASSSTTGGANYGYTF
NA | once | TRBJ2-7 | TRBV11-2 | TGTGCCAGCAGCTTAGGAAATTCCTACGAGCAGTACTTC | CASSLGNSYEQYF
TRBD1 | once | TRBJ2-7 | TRBV29-1 | TGCAGCGTTGGAACGGGACAGGGCTACGAGCAGTACTTC | CSVGTGQGYEQYF
NA | few | TRBJ1-5 | TRBV28 | TGTGCCAGCAGTGGCACCCCTCGGGCCAGAGCGGGCAATCAGCCCCAGCATTTT | CASSGTPRARAGNQPQHF
TRBD1 | NA | TRBJ1-2 | TRBV6-5 | TGTGCCAGCAGTTATGGACAGGGCATCGGCGGCTACACCTTC | CASSYGQGIGGYTF
NA | few | TRBJ1-1 | TRBV7-2 | TGTGCCAGCAGCAAGGACAGTTACACTGAAGCTTTCTTT | CASSKDSYTEAFF
TRBD1 | medium-sized | TRBJ1-6 | TRBV7-2 | TGTGCCAGCAGCTTAATGGGACAGGGTGGTTATTCACCCCTCCACTTT | CASSLMGQGGYSPLHF
NA | NA | TRBJ2-7 | TRBV27 | TGTGCCAGCAGCCTCGGGCAGAGCTACGAGCAGTACTTC | CASSLGQSYEQYF
NA | medium-sized | TRBJ2-7 | TRBV28 | TGTGCCAGCAGTTTAGTAGGGACTGACTACGAGCAGTACTTC | CASSLVGTDYEQYF
NA | medium-sized | TRBJ2-5 | TRBV28 | TGTGCCAGCAGTTTAAGGATCGGAGGGGTAGGGGAGACCCAGTACTTC | CASSLRIGGVGETQYF
NA | many | TRBJ2-2 | TRBV29-1 | TGCAGCGCCCGAATGGGGGTCACCGGGGAGCTGTTTTTT | CSARMGVTGELFF
TRBD2 | few | TRBJ2-1 | TRBV29-1 | TGCAGCGTTGAAGATGCCTATAGCGGGAGCCACAATGAGCAGTTCTTC | CSVEDAYSGSHNEQFF
NA | many | TRBJ2-7 | TRBV2 | TGTGCCAGCAGTGATAGCGGCAGGACCTCTAGCGAGCAGTACTTC | CASSDSGRTSSEQYF
NA | medium-sized | TRBJ1-6 | TRBV6-2/TRBV6-3 | TGTGCCAGCAGTTATGACGAGAGGAATTCACCCCTCCACTTT | CASSYDERNSPLHF
TRBD1 | NA | TRBJ1-1 | TRBV5-4 | TGTGCCAGCAGCCGGAACAGGGGAGACACTGAAGCTTTCTTT | CASSRNRGDTEAFF
TRBD2 | medium-sized | TRBJ2-1 | TRBV5-1 | TGCGCCAGCAGGCCACCGGGACCAGCGGGAGTATCTGAGCAGTTCTTC | CASRPPGPAGVSEQFF
TRBD1 | NA | TRBJ1-1 | TRBV18 | TGTGCCAGCTCACCCATACAGGGGCTAGACACTGAAGCTTTCTTT | CASSPIQGLDTEAFF
NA | large | TRBJ2-3 | TRBV5-4 | TGTGCCAGCAGCTTATTAGGGGAAAGCACAGATACGCAGTATTTT | CASSLLGESTDTQYF
TRBD1 | medium-sized | TRBJ2-1 | TRBV27 | TGTGAGGGACAGGGTGCCCCGAGCTCCTACAATGAGCAGTTCTTC | CEGQGAPSSYNEQFF
NA | many | TRBJ2-5 | TRBV28 | TGTGCCAGCGCTCAAGAGACCCAGTACTTC | CASAQETQYF
NA | medium-sized | TRBJ1-6 | TRBV6-6 | TGTGCCAGCAGTTACTCGTCCAATTCACCCCTCCACTTT | CASSYSSNSPLHF
NA | NA | TRBJ1-3 | TRBV7-9 | TGTGCCAGCAGCAAACAGGGTAACACCATATATTTT | CASSKQGNTIYF
TRBD2 | medium-sized | TRBJ2-3 | TRBV20-1 | TGCAGTGCTACCTCGGGCAGCGGGAGGTATAGCACAGATACGCAGTATTTT | CSATSGSGRYSTDTQYF
NA | NA | TRBJ1-1 | TRBV5-1 | TGCGCCAGCCAGGTGTACACAGGGACTGAAGCTTTCTTT | CASQVYTGTEAFF
NA | many | TRBJ1-5 | TRBV11-2 | TGTGCCAGCAGCTTCCACTCCAATCAGCCCCAGCATTTT | CASSFHSNQPQHF
NA | medium-sized | TRBJ2-1 | TRBV7-3 | TGTGCCAGCAGCTTAGGTTTAGCCAGGAATGAGCAGTTCTTC | CASSLGLARNEQFF
NA | medium-sized | TRBJ2-4 | TRBV6-5 | TGTGCCAGCAGTTACTCCCCGGGCGGAGGAAGCCTGAACATTCAGTACTTC | CASSYSPGGGSLNIQYF
NA | NA | TRBJ1-1 | TRBV29-1 | TGCAGCGTTGATAAAGGGATGAACACTGAAGCTTTCTTT | CSVDKGMNTEAFF
NA | medium-sized | TRBJ1-6 | TRBV4-2 | TGTGCCAGCAGCCAACTCGGGGCAGGAGAGTTCCCACCCCTCCACTTT | CASSQLGAGEFPPLHF
NA | medium-sized | TRBJ1-2 | TRBV7-9 | TGTGCCAGCAGCTTAAAGGGGTATGGCTACACCTTC | CASSLKGYGYTF
TRBD2 | NA | TRBJ2-3 | TRBV7-3 | TGTGCCAGCAGCCCTGGGACTAGCACGGGGAGGCAGTATTTT | CASSPGTSTGRQYF
NA | NA | TRBJ2-1 | TRBV28 | TGTGCCAGCAGTTTGCAGACCTACAATGAGCAGTTCTTC | CASSLQTYNEQFF
TRBD1 | NA | TRBJ1-4 | TRBV11-2 | TGTGCCAGCAGCTATCGACAGGGAGGGGAAAAACTGTTTTTT | CASSYRQGGEKLFF
NA | medium-sized | TRBJ2-7 | TRBV19 | TGTGCCAGTAGTATTTGGGGCCGGGCCGGGAGCTTCGAGCAGTACTTC | CASSIWGRAGSFEQYF
NA | large | TRBJ1-2 | TRBV7-6 | TGTGCCAGCTCCGATATTGACAGGACCTATGGCTACACCTTC | CASSDIDRTYGYTF
NA | medium-sized | TRBJ2-5 | TRBV7-9 | TGTGCCAGCAGCTTACGGGGGGCCGAAGAGACCCAGTACTTC | CASSLRGAEETQYF
NA | NA | TRBJ2-2 | TRBV10-3 | TGTGCCAGCCGTCCTCGAATGGGGGGAGAAGGCACCGGGGAGCTGTTTTTT | CASRPRMGGEGTGELFF
TRBD1 | few | TRBJ2-2 | TRBV23-1 | TGCGCCAGCAGTCCTTCGACAGGGTCCACCGGGGAGCTGTTTTTT | CASSPSTGSTGELFF
TRBD1 | NA | TRBJ1-2 | TRBV5-5 | TGTGCCAGCAGCTTGAACAGGGGGGATGGCTACACCTTC | CASSLNRGDGYTF
TRBD2 | medium-sized | TRBJ2-6 | TRBV18 | TGTGCCAGCTCACCCCGGGGGGAAGGCTCTGGGGCCAACGTCCTGACTTTC | CASSPRGEGSGANVLTF
TRBD1 | many | TRBJ2-4 | TRBV5-1 | TGCGCCAGCAGCGAAGACGGGGACAGTAGTCTAGCCAAAAACATTCAGTACTTC | CASSEDGDSSLAKNIQYF
TRBD2 | medium-sized | TRBJ2-1 | TRBV6-5 | TGTGCCAGCAGTTTTTTACTAGCGCCCTACAATGAGCAGTTCTTC | CASSFLLAPYNEQFF
TRBD1 | few | TRBJ2-1 | TRBV28 | TGTGCCAGCGGACAGGGGAACTACAATGAGCAGTTCTTC | CASGQGNYNEQFF
TRBD1 | medium-sized | TRBJ2-5 | TRBV30 | TGTGCCTCCAGGGGGCAAGAGACCCAGTACTTC | CASRGQETQYF
NA | few | TRBJ2-1 | TRBV11-3 | TGTGCCAGCAGCTTTATAGCAGGGGACCATGAGCAGTTCTTC | CASSFIAGDHEQFF
TRBD1 | NA | TRBJ2-7 | TRBV10-3 | TGTGCCACCGGACAGGGATTCTACGAGCAGTACTTC | CATGQGFYEQYF
NA | NA | TRBJ2-1 | TRBV11-2 | TGTGCCAGCAGCCGGGGCGACAGTCGCGCTGAGCAGTTCTTC | CASSRGDSRAEQFF
TRBD1 | NA | TRBJ2-5 | TRBV11-3 | TGTGCCAGCAGCTCGACAGGGGGCGCGGGGCTTCAAGAGACCCAGTACTTC | CASSSTGGAGLQETQYF
NA | medium-sized | TRBJ2-5 | TRBV18 | TGTGCCAGCTCACAGGGGACTTCCGCGCTCGGAGAGACCCAGTACTTC | CASSQGTSALGETQYF
NA | NA | TRBJ2-2 | TRBV30 | TGTGCCTGGACCTTCGCCGGGGATAACACCGGGGAGCTGTTTTTT | CAWTFAGDNTGELFF
NA | medium-sized | TRBJ2-1 | TRBV5-1 | TGCGCCAGCAGCTTGTTCCACGACCCCCCGTACAATGAGCAGTTCTTC | CASSLFHDPPYNEQFF
NA | NA | TRBJ2-3 | TRBV11-2 | TGTGCCAGCAGGCCGAACCTGGACTTCCATACGCAGTATTTT | CASRPNLDFHTQYF
NA | once | TRBJ1-1 | TRBV7-8 | TGTGCCAGCAGCGGGGATCGTCGGGGGAGGACTGAAGCTTTCTTT | CASSGDRRGRTEAFF
NA | medium-sized | TRBJ1-5 | TRBV28 | TGTGCCAGCGATAACTGGGCAGGTGGGAATCAGCCCCAGCATTTT | CASDNWAGGNQPQHF
TRBD1 | medium-sized | TRBJ2-7 | TRBV7-2 | TGTGCCAGCAGCTTAACGGACAGGGGCTACGAGCAGTACTTC | CASSLTDRGYEQYF
NA | few | TRBJ2-3 | TRBV5-4 | TGTGCCAGCAGCCCCGGCGGCACAGATACGCAGTATTTT | CASSPGGTDTQYF
NA | NA | TRBJ1-5 | TRBV12-3/TRBV12-4 | TGTGCCAGCAGTTTTGCGGGGGTAGGCAATCAGCCCCAGCATTTT | CASSFAGVGNQPQHF